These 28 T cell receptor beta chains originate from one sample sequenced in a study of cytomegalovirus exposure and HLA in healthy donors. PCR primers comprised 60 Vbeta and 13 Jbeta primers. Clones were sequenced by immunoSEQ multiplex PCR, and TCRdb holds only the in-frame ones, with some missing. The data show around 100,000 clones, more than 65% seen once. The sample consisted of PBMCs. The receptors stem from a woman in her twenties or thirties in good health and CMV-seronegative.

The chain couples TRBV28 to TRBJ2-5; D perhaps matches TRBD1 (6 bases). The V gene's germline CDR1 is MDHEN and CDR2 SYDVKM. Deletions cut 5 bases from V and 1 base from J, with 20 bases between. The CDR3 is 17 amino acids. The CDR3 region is CASSLQRQESIQETQYF. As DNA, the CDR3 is TGTGCCAGCAGTCTCCAAAGACAGGAGAGTATCCAAGAGACCCAGTACTTC.

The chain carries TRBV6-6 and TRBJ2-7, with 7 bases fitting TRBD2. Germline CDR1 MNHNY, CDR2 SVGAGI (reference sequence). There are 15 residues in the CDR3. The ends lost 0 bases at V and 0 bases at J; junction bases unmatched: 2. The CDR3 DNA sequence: TGTGCCAGCAGTTACTCTGGCGGGGGCTCCTACGAGCAGTACTTC. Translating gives CASSYSGGGSYEQYF.

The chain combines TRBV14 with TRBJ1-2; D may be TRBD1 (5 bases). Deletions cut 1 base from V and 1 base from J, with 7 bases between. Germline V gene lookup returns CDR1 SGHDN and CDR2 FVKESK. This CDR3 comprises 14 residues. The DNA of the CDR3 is TGTGCCAGCAGCCAAGCGGGACTTAACTATGGCTACACCTTC. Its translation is CASSQAGLNYGYTF.

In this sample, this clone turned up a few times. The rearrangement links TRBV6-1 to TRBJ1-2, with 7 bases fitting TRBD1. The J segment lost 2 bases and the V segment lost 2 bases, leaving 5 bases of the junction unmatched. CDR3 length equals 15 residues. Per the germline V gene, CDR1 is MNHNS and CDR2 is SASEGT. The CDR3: CASSELAGGNYGYTF. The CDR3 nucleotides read TGTGCCAGCAGTGAATTGGCAGGGGGAAACTATGGCTACACCTTC.

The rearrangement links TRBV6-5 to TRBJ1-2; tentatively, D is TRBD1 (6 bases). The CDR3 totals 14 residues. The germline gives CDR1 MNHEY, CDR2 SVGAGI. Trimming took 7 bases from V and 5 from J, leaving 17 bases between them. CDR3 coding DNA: TGTGCCAGCACCCCCGGGACATTTGGTTATGGCTACACCTTC. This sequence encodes CASTPGTFGYGYTF.

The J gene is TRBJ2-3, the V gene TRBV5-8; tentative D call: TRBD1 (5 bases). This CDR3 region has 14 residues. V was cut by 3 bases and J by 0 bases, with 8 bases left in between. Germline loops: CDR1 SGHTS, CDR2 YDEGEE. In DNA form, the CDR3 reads TGTGCCAGCAGCTACAGGTCTAGCACAGATACGCAGTATTTT. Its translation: CASSYRSSTDTQYF.

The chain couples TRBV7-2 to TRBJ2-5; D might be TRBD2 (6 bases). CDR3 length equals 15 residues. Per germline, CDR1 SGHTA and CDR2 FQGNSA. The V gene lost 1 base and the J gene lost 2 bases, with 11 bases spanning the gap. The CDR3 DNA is TGTGCCAGCAGCTTAGTTGGGGGGAATCAAGAGACCCAGTACTTC. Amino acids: CASSLVGGNQETQYF.

In DNA, the CDR3 is TGCGCCAGCAGTTCCCCCGGGACAGAGTCCTACGAGCAGTACTTC. Amino acids: CASSSPGTESYEQYF. The chain is built from TRBV10-2 and TRBJ2-7; 7 bases are shared with TRBD1. Losses at the gene ends were 5 bases for V and 1 base for J; bases not matched to a gene: 8. The germline gives CDR1 WSHSY, CDR2 SAAADI. The CDR3 consists of 15 residues.

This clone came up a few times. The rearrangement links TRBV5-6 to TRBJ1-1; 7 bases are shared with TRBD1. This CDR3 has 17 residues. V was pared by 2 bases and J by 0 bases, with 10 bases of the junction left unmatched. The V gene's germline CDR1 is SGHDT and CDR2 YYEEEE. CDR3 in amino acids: CASSFRDSIGMNTEAFF. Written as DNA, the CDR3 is TGTGCCAGCAGCTTCCGGGACAGCATTGGTATGAACACTGAAGCTTTCTTT. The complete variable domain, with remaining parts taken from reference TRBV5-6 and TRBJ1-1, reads DAGVTQSPTHLIKTRGQQVTLRCSPKSGHDTVSWYQQALGQGPQFIFQYYEEEERQRGNFPDRFSGHQFPNYSSELNVNALLLGDSALYLCASSFRDSIGMNTEAFFGQGTRLTVV.

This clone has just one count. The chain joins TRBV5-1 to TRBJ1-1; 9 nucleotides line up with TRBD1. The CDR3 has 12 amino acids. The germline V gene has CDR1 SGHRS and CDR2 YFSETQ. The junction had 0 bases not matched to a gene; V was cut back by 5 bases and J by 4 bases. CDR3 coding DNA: TGCGCCAGCAGGGGACAGGGCACTGAAGCTTTCTTT. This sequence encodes CASRGQGTEAFF. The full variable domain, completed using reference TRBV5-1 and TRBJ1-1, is KAGVTQTPRYLIKTRGQQVTLSCSPISGHRSVSWYQQTPGQGLQFLFEYFSETQRNKGNFPGRFSGRQFSNSRSEMNVSTLELGDSALYLCASRGQGTEAFFGQGTRLTVV.

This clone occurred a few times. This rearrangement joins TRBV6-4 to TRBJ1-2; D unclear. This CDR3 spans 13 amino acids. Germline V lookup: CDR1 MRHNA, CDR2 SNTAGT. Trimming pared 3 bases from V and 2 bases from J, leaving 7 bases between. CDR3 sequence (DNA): TGTGCCAGCAGTGAGTACGGGAACTATGGCTACACCTTC. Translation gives CASSEYGNYGYTF.

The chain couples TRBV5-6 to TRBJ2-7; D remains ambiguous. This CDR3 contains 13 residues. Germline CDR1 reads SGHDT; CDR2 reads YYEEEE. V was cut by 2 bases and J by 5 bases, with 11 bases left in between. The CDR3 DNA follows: TGTGCCAGCAGCTTAACGGGTTACCACGAGCAGTACTTC. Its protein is CASSLTGYHEQYF.

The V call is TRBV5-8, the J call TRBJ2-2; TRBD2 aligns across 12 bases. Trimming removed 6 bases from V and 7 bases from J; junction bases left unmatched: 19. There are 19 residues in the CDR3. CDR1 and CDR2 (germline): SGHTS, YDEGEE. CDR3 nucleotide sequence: TGTGCCAGCACCCTCCTCTCTGGACTAGCGGGGCTTCAAAGCGGGGAGCTGTTTTTT. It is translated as CASTLLSGLAGLQSGELFF.

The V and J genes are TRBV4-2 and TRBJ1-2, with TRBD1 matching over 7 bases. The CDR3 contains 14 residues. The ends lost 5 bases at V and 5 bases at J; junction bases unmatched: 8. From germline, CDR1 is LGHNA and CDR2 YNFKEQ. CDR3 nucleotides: TGTGCCAGCAGCTTTCAGGGGGAAGAATATGGCTACACCTTC. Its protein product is CASSFQGEEYGYTF.

DNA of the CDR3: TGTGCCAGCAGCTTAAGCCAGGGGGAGACCCAGTACTTC. This sequence encodes CASSLSQGETQYF. The rearrangement uses TRBV7-2 and TRBJ2-5; D might be TRBD1 (6 bases). V was cut by 2 bases and J by 5 bases, with 9 bases left in between. CDR3 length: 13 amino acids. CDR1 and CDR2 (germline): SGHTA, FQGNSA.

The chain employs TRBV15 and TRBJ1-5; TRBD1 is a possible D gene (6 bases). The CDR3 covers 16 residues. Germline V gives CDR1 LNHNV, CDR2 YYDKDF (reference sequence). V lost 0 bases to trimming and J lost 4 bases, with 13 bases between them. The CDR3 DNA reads TGTGCCACCAGCAGAGATCGGAACAGGGCTAATCAGCCCCAGCATTTT. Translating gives CATSRDRNRANQPQHF.

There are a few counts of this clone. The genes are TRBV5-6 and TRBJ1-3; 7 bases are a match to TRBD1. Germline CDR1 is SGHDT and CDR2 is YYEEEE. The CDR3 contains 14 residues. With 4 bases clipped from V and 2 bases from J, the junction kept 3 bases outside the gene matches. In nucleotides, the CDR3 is TGTGCCAGCAGCATAGACAGGGCTGGAAACACCATATATTTT. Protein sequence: CASSIDRAGNTIYF. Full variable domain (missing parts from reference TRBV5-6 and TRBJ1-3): DAGVTQSPTHLIKTRGQQVTLRCSPKSGHDTVSWYQQALGQGPQFIFQYYEEEERQRGNFPDRFSGHQFPNYSSELNVNALLLGDSALYLCASSIDRAGNTIYFGEGSWLTVV.

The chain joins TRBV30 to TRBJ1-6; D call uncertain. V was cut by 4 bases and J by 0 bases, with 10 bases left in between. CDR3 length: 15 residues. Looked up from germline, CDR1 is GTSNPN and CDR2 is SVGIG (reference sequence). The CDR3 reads CAWTYRVSYNSPLHF. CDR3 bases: TGTGCCTGGACTTACAGAGTCTCCTATAATTCACCCCTCCACTTT.

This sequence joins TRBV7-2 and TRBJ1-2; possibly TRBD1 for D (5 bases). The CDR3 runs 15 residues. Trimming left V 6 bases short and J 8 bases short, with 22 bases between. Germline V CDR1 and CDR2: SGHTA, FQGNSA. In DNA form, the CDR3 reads TGTGCCAGCAGACGGGGGGGAGAGCTAGAGCAGGGCTACACCTTC. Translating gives CASRRGGELEQGYTF.

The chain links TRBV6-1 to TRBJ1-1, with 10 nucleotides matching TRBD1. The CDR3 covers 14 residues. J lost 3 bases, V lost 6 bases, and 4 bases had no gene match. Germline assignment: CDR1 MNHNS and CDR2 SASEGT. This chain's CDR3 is CASRPGQGDTEAFF. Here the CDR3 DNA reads TGTGCCAGCAGACCCGGACAGGGGGACACTGAAGCTTTCTTT.

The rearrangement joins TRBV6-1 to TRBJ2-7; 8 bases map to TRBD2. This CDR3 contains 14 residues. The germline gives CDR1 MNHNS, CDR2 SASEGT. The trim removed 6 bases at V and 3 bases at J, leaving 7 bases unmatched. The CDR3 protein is CASSSWTSSYEQYF. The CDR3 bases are TGTGCCAGCAGCTCGTGGACTAGCAGCTACGAGCAGTACTTC.

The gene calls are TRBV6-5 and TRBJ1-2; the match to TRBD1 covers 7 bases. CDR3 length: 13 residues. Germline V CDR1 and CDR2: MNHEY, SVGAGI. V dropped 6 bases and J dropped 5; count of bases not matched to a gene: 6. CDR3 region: CASSPGGNYGYTF. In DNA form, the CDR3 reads TGTGCCAGCAGCCCAGGGGGTAATTATGGCTACACCTTC.

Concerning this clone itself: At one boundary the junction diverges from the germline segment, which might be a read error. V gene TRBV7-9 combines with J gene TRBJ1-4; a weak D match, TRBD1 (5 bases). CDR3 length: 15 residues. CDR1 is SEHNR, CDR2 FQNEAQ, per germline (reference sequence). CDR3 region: CSSSPGRGSNEKLFF. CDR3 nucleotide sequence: TGTTCCAGCAGCCCCGGACGGGGGTCTAATGAAAAACTGTTTTTT.

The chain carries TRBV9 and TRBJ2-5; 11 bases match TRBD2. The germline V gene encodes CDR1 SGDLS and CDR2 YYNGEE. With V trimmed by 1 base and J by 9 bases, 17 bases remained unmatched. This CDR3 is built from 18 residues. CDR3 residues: CASSVREVASLAGGAQYF. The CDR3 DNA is TGTGCCAGCAGCGTAAGGGAGGTCGCCTCCCTAGCGGGGGGAGCCCAGTACTTC. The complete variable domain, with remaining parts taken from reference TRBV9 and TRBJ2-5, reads DSGVTQTPKHLITATGQRVTLRCSPRSGDLSVYWYQQSLDQGLQFLIQYYNGEERAKGNILERFSAQQFPDLHSELNLSSLELGDSALYFCASSVREVASLAGGAQYFGPGTRLLVL.

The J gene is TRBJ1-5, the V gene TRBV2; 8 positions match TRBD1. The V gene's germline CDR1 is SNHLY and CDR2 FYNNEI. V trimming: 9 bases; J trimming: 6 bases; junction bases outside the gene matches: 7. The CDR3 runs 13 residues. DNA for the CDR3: TGTGCCAGTGGAGGACAGGGCAGTCAGCCCCAGCATTTT. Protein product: CASGGQGSQPQHF.

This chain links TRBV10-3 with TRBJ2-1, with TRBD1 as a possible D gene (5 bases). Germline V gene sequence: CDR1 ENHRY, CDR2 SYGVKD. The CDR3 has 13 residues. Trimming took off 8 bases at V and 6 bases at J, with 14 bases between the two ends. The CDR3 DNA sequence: TGTGCCATCTCTTCCAGGGATGGCAATGAGCAGTTCTTC. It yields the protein CAISSRDGNEQFF.

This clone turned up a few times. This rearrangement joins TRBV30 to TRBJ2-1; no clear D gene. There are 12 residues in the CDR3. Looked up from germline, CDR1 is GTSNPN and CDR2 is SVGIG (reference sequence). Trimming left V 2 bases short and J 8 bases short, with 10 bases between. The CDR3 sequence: CAWSRNRDEQFF. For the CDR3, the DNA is TGTGCCTGGAGTAGGAACCGGGATGAGCAGTTCTTC.

Here the CDR3 DNA reads TGTGCCTGGAGGGGACACCATGAAAAACTGTTTTTT. Protein product: CAWRGHHEKLFF. This rearrangement joins TRBV30 to TRBJ1-4; weak D call: TRBD1 (6 bases). V lost 3 bases and J 6 bases, leaving 8 bases between the germline ends. CDR3 length: 12 residues. Germline V CDR1 and CDR2: GTSNPN, SVGIG (reference sequence).